This TCR beta chain is drawn from a study of CD8+ T cells in alopecia areata. As for the study in general: Tofacitinib ran 6 to 18 months, followed by 6 months off drug. Regarding the study as a whole: Sequencing of scalp tissue also captures the resident alphabeta T cells of normal skin. Compared with normal scalp, lesional scalp had higher clonality and more expanded CD8+ clones.

Researchers took lesional scalp punch biopsies and peripheral blood from people who were alopecia areata patients. In the case of this clone: Its antigen is unidentified.

RNA, once extracted, was reverse transcribed into cDNA for use as the sequencing template. Sequenced by immunoSEQ multiplex PCR; TCRdb stores in-frame clones only, minus some. The sample records about 180,000 clones, over 50% being singletons. V shed 3 bases and J shed 7 bases, with 12 bases lying between them. CDR1 and CDR2 from the germline V gene are ENHRY and SYGVKD. This CDR3 spans 14 amino acids. Specimen: CD4+ T cells sorted from blood, collected at week 0. The clonotype comes from a human donor with alopecia areata. This rearrangement joins TRBV10-3 to TRBJ1-4; D unresolved. In nucleotides, the CDR3 is TGTGCCATCAGTGATTCGGGGATCGGTGAAAAACTGTTTTTT. Protein product: CAISDSGIGEKLFF.